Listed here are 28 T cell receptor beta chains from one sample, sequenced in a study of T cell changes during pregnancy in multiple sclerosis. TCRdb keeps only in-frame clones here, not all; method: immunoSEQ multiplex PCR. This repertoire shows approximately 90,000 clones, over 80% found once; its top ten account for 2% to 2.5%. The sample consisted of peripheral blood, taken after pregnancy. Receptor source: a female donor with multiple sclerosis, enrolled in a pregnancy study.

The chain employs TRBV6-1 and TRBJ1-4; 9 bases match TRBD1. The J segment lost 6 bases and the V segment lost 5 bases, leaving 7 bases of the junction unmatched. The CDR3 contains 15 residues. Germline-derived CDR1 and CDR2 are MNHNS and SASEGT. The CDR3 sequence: CASSIYRGQHEKLFF. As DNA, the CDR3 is TGTGCCAGCAGTATTTACAGGGGGCAGCATGAAAAACTGTTTTTT.

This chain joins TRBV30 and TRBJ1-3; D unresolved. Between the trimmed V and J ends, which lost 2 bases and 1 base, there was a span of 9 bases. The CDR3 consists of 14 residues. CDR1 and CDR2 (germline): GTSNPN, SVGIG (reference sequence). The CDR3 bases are TGTGCCTGGAGTATCCCCGGGTCTGGAAACACCATATATTTT. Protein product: CAWSIPGSGNTIYF.

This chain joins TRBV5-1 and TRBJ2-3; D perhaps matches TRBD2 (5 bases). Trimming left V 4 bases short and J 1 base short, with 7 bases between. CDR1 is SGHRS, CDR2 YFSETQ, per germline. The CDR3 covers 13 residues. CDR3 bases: TGCGCCAGCAGCCCCGGGGGCACAGATACGCAGTATTTT. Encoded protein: CASSPGGTDTQYF.

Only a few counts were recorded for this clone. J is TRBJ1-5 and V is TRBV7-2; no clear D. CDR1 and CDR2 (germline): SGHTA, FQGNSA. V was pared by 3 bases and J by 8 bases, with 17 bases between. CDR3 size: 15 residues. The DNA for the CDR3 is TGTGCCAGCAGCTTCCAGGCGGGCCTAGCGGAGCCCCAGCATTTT. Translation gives CASSFQAGLAEPQHF.

CDR3 amino acids: CASSPLWGGASYEQYF. The DNA for the CDR3 is TGTGCCAGCTCACCACTTTGGGGGGGAGCTTCCTACGAGCAGTACTTC. The chain couples TRBV18 to TRBJ2-7; 7 positions match TRBD2. The CDR3 extends over 16 amino acids. V was pared by 1 base and J by 1 base, with 7 bases of the junction left unmatched. CDR1 and CDR2 from the germline V gene are KGHSH and LQKENI.

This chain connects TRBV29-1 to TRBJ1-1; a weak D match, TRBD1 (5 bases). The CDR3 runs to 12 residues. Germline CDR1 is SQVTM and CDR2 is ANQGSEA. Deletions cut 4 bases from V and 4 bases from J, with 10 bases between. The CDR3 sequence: CSVGDWATEAFF. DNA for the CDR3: TGCAGCGTTGGGGACTGGGCCACTGAAGCTTTCTTT.

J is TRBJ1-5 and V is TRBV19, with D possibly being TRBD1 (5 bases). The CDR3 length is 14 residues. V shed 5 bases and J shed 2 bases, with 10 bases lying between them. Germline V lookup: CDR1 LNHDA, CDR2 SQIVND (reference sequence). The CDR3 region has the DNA TGTGCCAGTAGTTCGCAAGGGGGCAATCAGCCCCAGCATTTT. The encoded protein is CASSSQGGNQPQHF.

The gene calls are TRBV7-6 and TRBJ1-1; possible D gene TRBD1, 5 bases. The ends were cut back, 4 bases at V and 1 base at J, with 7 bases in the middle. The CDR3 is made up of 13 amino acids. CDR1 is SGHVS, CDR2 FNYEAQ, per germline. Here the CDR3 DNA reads TGTGCCAGCAGCTGGGGGGAGAACACTGAAGCTTTCTTT. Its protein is CASSWGENTEAFF. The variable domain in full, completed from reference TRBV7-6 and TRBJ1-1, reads GAGVSQSPRYKVTKRGQDVALRCDPISGHVSLYWYRQALGQGPEFLTYFNYEAQQDKSGLPNDRFSAERPEGSISTLTIQRTEQRDSAMYRCASSWGENTEAFFGQGTRLTVV.

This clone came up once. The CDR3 coding sequence is TGTGCCCTGCAAAGGGGTACGAACACTGAAGCTTTCTTT. Translation: CALQRGTNTEAFF. The chain has TRBV10-3 and TRBJ1-1; a weak D match, TRBD1 (5 bases). The CDR3 covers 13 residues. V was pared by 11 bases and J by 1 base, with 14 bases between. In germline, CDR1 is ENHRY, CDR2 SYGVKD.

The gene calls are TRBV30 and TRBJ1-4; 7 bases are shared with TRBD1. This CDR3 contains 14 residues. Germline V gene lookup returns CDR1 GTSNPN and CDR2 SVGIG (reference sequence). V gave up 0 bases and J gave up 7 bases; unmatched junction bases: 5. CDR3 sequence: CAWSVAGGPEKLFF. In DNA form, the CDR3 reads TGTGCCTGGAGTGTAGCAGGGGGGCCTGAAAAACTGTTTTTT.

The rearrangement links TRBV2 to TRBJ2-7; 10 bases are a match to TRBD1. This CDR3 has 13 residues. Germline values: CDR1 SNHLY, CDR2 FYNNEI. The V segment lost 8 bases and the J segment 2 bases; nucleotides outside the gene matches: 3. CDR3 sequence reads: CASLGQGTYEQYF. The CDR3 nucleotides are TGTGCCAGCCTGGGACAGGGGACCTACGAGCAGTACTTC.

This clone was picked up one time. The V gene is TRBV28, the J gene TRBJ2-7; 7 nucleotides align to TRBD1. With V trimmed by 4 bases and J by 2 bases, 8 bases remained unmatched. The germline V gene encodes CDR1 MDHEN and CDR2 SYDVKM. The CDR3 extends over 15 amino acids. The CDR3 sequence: CASSSGQLVAYEQYF. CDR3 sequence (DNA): TGTGCCAGCAGTTCGGGACAGCTGGTCGCCTACGAGCAGTACTTC.

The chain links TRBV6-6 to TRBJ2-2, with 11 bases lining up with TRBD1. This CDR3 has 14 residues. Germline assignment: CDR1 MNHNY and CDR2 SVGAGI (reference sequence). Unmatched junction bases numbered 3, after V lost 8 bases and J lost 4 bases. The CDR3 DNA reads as TGTGCCAGCCTCGGGACAGGGGGCACCGGGGAGCTGTTTTTT. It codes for CASLGTGGTGELFF.

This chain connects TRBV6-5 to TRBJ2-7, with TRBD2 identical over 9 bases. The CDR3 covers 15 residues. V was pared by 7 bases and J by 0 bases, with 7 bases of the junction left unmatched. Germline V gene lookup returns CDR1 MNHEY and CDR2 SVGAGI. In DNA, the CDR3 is TGTGCCAGCACCGGGCGGGGGGGCCCCTCCTACGAGCAGTACTTC. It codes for CASTGRGGPSYEQYF.

The DNA of the CDR3 is TGTGCCAGCGAAACAGGGACGAACACCGGGGAGCTGTTTTTT. Translation gives CASETGTNTGELFF. V gene TRBV6-5 combines with J gene TRBJ2-2, with D perhaps matching TRBD1 (6 bases). Germline CDR1 reads MNHEY; CDR2 reads SVGAGI. The CDR3 is 14 residues long. Trimming left V 8 bases short and J 0 bases short, with 10 bases between.

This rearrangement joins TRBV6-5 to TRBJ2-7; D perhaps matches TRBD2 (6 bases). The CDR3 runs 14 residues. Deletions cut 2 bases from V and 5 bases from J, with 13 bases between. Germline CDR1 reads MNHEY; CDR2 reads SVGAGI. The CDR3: CASSYGTLGDEQYF. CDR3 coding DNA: TGTGCCAGCAGTTACGGGACTCTCGGTGACGAGCAGTACTTC.

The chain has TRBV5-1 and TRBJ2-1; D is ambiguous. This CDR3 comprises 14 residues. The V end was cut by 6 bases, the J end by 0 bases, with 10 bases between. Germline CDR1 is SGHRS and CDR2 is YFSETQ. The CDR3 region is CASTTEISYNEQFF. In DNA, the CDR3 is TGCGCCAGCACTACGGAGATCTCCTACAATGAGCAGTTCTTC.

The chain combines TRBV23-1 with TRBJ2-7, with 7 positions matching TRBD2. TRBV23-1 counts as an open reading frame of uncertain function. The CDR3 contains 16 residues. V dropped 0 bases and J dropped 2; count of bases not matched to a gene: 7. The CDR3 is CASSQSPSTSAYEQYF. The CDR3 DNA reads TGCGCCAGCAGTCAATCGCCATCAACTAGCGCCTACGAGCAGTACTTC.

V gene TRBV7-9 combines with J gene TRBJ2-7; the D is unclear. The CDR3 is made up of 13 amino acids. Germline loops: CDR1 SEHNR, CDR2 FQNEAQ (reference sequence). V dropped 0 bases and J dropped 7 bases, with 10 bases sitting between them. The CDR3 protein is CASSLALYREQYF. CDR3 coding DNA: TGTGCCAGCAGCTTAGCGTTATATCGGGAGCAGTACTTC. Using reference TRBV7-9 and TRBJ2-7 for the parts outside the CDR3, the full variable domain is DTGVSQNPRHKITKRGQNVTFRCDPISEHNRLYWYRQTLGQGPEFLTYFQNEAQLEKSRLLSDRFSAERPKGSFSTLEIQRTEQGDSAMYLCASSLALYREQYFGPGTRLTVT.

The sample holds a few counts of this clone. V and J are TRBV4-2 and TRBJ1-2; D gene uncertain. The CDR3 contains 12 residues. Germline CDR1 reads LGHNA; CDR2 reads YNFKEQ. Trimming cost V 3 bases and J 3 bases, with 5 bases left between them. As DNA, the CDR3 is TGTGCCAGCAGCCAGAGAGACTATGGCTACACCTTC. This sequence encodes CASSQRDYGYTF.

The DNA for the CDR3 is TGTGCCTGGAGAAGGGACTATGTTTCCTCACCCCTCCACTTT. Its translation: CAWRRDYVSSPLHF. V and J are TRBV30 and TRBJ1-6, with D perhaps matching TRBD1 (5 bases). The CDR3 is made up of 14 amino acids. CDR1 is GTSNPN and CDR2 is SVGIG in the germline V gene (reference sequence). The V and J ends lost 3 bases and 10 bases respectively, with 16 bases between them.

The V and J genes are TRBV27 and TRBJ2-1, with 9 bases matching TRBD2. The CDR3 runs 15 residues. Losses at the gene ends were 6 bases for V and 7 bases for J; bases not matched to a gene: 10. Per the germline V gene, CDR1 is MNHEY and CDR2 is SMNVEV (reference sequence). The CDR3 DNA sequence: TGTGCCAGCAGCCTTAGCGGGAGTTGGAGAAATGAGCAGTTCTTC. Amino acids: CASSLSGSWRNEQFF.

The CDR3 nucleotides are TGTGCCAGCAGCCATGTGGGAGGAAGGGCAGATACGCAGTATTTT. Translation gives CASSHVGGRADTQYF. This sequence joins TRBV14 and TRBJ2-3; D is possibly TRBD2 (6 bases). The CDR3 runs to 15 residues. Germline loops: CDR1 SGHDN, CDR2 FVKESK. V was shortened by 3 bases and J by 4 bases, with 14 bases between the two germline ends.

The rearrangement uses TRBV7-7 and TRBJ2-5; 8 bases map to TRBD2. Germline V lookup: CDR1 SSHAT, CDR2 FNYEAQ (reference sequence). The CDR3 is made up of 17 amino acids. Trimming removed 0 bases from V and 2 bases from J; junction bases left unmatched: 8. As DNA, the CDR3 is TGTGCCAGCAGCTTAGCGCTAACTAGCGGCGAACAAGAGACCCAGTACTTC. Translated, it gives CASSLALTSGEQETQYF.

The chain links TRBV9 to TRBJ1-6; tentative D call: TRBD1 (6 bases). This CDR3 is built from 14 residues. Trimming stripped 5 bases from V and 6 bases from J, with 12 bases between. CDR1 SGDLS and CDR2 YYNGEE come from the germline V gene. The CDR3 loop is CASSPTRGNSPLHF. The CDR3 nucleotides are TGTGCCAGCAGTCCCACCAGGGGTAATTCACCCCTCCACTTT.

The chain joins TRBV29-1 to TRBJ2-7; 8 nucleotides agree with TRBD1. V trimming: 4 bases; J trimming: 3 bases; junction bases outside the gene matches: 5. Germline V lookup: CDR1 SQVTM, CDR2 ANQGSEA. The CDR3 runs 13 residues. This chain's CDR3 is CSVVQGANYEQYF. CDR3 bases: TGCAGCGTTGTGCAGGGGGCCAACTACGAGCAGTACTTC.

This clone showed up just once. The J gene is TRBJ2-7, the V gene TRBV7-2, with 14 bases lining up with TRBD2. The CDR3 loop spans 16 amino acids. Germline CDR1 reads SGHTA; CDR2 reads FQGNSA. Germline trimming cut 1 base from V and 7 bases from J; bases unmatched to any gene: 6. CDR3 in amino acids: CASSLEGLAGVGEQYF. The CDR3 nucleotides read TGTGCCAGCAGCTTAGAGGGACTAGCGGGAGTCGGTGAGCAGTACTTC.

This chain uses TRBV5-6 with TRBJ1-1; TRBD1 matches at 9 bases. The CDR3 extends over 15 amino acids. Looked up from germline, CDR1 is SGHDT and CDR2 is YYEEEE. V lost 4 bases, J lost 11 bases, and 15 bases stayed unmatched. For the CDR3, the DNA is TGTGCCAGCAGCCCGGTCCCGGGACAGGGAGGGGTGGCTTTCTTT. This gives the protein CASSPVPGQGGVAFF.